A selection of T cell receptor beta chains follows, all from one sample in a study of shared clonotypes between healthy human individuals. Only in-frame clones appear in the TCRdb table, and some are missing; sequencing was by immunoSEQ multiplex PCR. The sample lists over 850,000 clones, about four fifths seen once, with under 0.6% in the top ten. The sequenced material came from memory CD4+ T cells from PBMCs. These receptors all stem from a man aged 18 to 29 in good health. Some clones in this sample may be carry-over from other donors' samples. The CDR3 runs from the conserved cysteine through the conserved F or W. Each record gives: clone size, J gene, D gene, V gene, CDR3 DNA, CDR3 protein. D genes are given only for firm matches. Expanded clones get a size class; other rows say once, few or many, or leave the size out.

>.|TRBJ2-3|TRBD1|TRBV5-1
TGCGCCAGCAGCCGGGACAGTGGGCTGGCAGATACGCAGTATTTT
CASSRDSGLADTQYF
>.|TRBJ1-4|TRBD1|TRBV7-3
TGTGCCAGCAGCCCCACCGGGACAGGAAATGAAAAACTGTTTTTT
CASSPTGTGNEKLFF
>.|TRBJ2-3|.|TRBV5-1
TGCGCCAGCAGCGAACAGGGTCGGCGTCCAGATACGCAGTATTTT
CASSEQGRRPDTQYF
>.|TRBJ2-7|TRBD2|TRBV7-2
TGTGCCAGCAGCTGGGGACTAGCGGTCCCTCCCCTCTACGAGCAGTACTTC
CASSWGLAVPPLYEQYF
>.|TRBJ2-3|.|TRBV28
TGTGCCAGCAGTCGGGGCGATAGTTGGCAGTATTTT
CASSRGDSWQYF
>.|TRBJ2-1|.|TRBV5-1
TGCGCCAGCAGCCCTGACAAGGGTTACAATGAGCAGTTCTTC
CASSPDKGYNEQFF
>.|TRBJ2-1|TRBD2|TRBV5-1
TGCGCCAGCATTAGTTTAGCGGGAGGGCCAAATGAGCAGTTCTTC
CASISLAGGPNEQFF
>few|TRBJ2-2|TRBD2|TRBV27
TGTGCCAGCAGTTTACCCTCGACTAGCGGGAGTAGGGGTTGGACCGGGGAGCTGTTTTTT
CASSLPSTSGSRGWTGELFF
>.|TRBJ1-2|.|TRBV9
TGTGCCAGCAGCGTAGCCGTCCGCTCCCGTGTTGGCTACACCTTC
CASSVAVRSRVGYTF
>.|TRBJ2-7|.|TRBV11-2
TGTGCCAGCAGCCTCGTCCGGGGCCATAACCCCTACGAGCAGTACTTC
CASSLVRGHNPYEQYF
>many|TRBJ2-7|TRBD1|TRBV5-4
TGTGCCAGCAGCAGGACAGGGGGTGACAGGGAGCAGTACTTC
CASSRTGGDREQYF
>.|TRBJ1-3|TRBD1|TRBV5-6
TGTGCCAGCAGACGACAGGGCTCTGGAAACACCATATATTTT
CASRRQGSGNTIYF
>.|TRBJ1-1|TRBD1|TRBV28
TGTGCCAGCAGACCAATAGACAGGGAGCGAGCTTTCTTT
CASRPIDRERAFF
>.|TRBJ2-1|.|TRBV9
TGTGCCAGCAGCGGGAGGGGGCCCCTAACACACAATGAGCAGTTCTTC
CASSGRGPLTHNEQFF
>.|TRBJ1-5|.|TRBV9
TGTGCCAGCAGCGTAGGTGAGGGGTACAATCAGCCCCAGCATTTT
CASSVGEGYNQPQHF
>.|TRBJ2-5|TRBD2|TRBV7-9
TGTGCCAGCAGCTTGGGACTAGCCCCTCAAGAGACCCAGTACTTC
CASSLGLAPQETQYF
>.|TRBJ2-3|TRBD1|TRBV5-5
TGTGCCAGCAGCCGGACAGGGAAAACAGATACGCAGTATTTT
CASSRTGKTDTQYF
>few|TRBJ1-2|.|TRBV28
TGTGCCAGCAGGTCGCGGCAGCCGTATGGCTACACCTTC
CASRSRQPYGYTF
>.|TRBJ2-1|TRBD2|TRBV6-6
TGTGCCAGCAGTTACTCGGGGACTAGCGGGAGTCGCGAGCAGTTCTTC
CASSYSGTSGSREQFF
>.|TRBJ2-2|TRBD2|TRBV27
TGTGCCAGCACGGGACTAGCGGGAAAGGCCGGGGAGCTGTTTTTT
CASTGLAGKAGELFF
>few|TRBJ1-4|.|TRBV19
TGTGCCAGTAGTGTGACCGGGACCAAGTCGGAAAAACTGTTTTTT
CASSVTGTKSEKLFF
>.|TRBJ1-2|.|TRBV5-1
TGCGCCAGCAGCCCAGACAGGATATCCCTCTATGGCTACACCTTC
CASSPDRISLYGYTF
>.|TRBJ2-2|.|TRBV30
TGTGCCTGGAGCCCTAGGGGCACTTCGAACACCGGGGAGCTGTTTTTT
CAWSPRGTSNTGELFF
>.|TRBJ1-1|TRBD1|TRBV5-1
TGCGCCAGCAGCGCCACAGGGGGCACTGAAGCTTTCTTT
CASSATGGTEAFF
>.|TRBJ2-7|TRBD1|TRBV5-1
TGCGCCAGCAGCTTGGGCCGGGACAGGGGATCCTACGAGCAGTACTTC
CASSLGRDRGSYEQYF
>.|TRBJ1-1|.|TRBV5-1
TGCGCCAGCAGCTTGGCTGATGGAGCCGGGACTGAAGCTTTCTTT
CASSLADGAGTEAFF
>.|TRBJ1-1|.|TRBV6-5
TGTGCCAGCAGTTACTCAGGGGTTCTCATGAACACTGAAGCTTTCTTT
CASSYSGVLMNTEAFF
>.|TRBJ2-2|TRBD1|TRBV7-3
TGTGCCAGCAGCCCCCAGGGGGCGGGCGGGGAGCTGTTTTTT
CASSPQGAGGELFF
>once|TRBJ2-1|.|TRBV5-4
TGTGCCAGCAGTTTTCCCAGGGGTGAGCAGTTCTTC
CASSFPRGEQFF
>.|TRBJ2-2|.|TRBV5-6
TGTGCCAGCAGCTTGCTGGCCCAGGGCACCGGGGAGCTGTTTTTT
CASSLLAQGTGELFF
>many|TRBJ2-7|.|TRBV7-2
TGTGCCAGCAGCAAGGATTACTCCTACGAGCAGTACTTC
CASSKDYSYEQYF
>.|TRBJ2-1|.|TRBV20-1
TGCAGTGCTTCCCCGGGCGGTGAGCAGTTCTTC
CSASPGGEQFF
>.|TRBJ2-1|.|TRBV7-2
TGTGCCAGCAGCTTACTCTCCGCCGCCAATGAGCAGTTCTTC
CASSLLSAANEQFF
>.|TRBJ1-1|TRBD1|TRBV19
TGTGCCAGTAACATCCCGGGACAGGGTCCGCAAGCTTTCTTT
CASNIPGQGPQAFF
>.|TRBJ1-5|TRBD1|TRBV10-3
TGTGCCATCAGTGATGCCAGGGGGAACCAGCCCCAGCATTTT
CAISDARGNQPQHF
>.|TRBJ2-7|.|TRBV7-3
TGTGCCAGCAGCTTAGGCGAGCCCTACGAGCAGTACTTC
CASSLGEPYEQYF
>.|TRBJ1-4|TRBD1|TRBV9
TGTGCCAGCAGCGACGCCGCGACAGGGAATGAAAAACTGTTTTTT
CASSDAATGNEKLFF
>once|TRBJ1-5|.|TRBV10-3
TGTGCCATCAGTGAGTCGCACGGCACCAATCAGCCCCAGCATTTT
CAISESHGTNQPQHF
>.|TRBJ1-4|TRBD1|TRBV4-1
TGCGCCAGCAGCCCAATTGCGGGACAGGCTAATGAAAAACTGTTTTTT
CASSPIAGQANEKLFF
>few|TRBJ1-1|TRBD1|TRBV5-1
TGCGCCAGCAGCTGGGACAGGGGTGGCACTGAAGCTTTCTTT
CASSWDRGGTEAFF
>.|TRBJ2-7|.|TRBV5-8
TGTGCCAGCAGCTTGGCCGGGTTTCCCTCCTACGAGCAGTACTTC
CASSLAGFPSYEQYF
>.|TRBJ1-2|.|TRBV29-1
TGCAGCGTTGACGCTAGGGGGGTAAACTATGGCTACACCTTC
CSVDARGVNYGYTF
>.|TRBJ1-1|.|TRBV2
TGTGCCAGCAGTATCCACAGGGAGGGGACTGAAGCTTTCTTT
CASSIHREGTEAFF
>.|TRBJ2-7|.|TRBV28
TGTGCCAGCAGTTTCCGGTTGGAAGAGTCGAAGCAGTACTTC
CASSFRLEESKQYF
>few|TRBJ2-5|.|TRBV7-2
TGTGCCAGCAGCTTCCAGGGGACGAGTAAGGCCCAGTACTTC
CASSFQGTSKAQYF
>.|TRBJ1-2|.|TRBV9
TGTGCCAGCAGCGCTGTTCCAGGGGCCCCCGATGGCTACACCTTC
CASSAVPGAPDGYTF
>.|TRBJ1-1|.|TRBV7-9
TGTGCCAGCAGTTTCCATGGGTCTGACACTGAAGCTTTCTTT
CASSFHGSDTEAFF
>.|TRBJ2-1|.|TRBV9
TGTGCCAGCAGGGCCGGCAGTAGCTCCTACAATGAGCAGTTCTTC
CASRAGSSSYNEQFF
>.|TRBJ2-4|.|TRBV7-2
TGTGCCAGCAGCCCCGGACAGCCGGCCAAAAACATTCAGTACTTC
CASSPGQPAKNIQYF
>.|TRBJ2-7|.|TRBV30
TGTGCCTGGAGCGACGGCAGGTACGAGCAGTACTTC
CAWSDGRYEQYF
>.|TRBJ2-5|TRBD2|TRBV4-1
TGCGCCAGCAGCCAGGGACTAGCGGAAGAGACCCAGTACTTC
CASSQGLAEETQYF
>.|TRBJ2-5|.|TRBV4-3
TGCGCCAGCAGCCAAGAAGGCCCGACCGAGACCCAGTACTTC
CASSQEGPTETQYF
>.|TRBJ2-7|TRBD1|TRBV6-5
TGTGCCAGCAAGGCAAGAAGGGGGCGCTCCTACGAGCAGTACTTC
CASKARRGRSYEQYF
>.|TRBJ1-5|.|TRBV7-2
TGTGCCAGCAGCAAAGGGTCGGAGGCAATTCAGCCCCAGCATTTT
CASSKGSEAIQPQHF
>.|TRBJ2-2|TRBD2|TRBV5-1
TGCGCCAGCAGCTTCGGGACTAGCCATACCGGGGAGCTGTTTTTT
CASSFGTSHTGELFF